Below, 14 T cell receptor beta chains from the same sample are listed, as sequenced in a study of T cell responses to AZD1222 COVID-19 vaccine. The method was immunoSEQ multiplex PCR; TCRdb's version includes in-frame clones alone and lacks a portion of them. The data show approximately 200,000 clones, 80% to 90% seen once. Specimen: peripheral blood, collected on day 0 of MenACWY control vaccination. These receptors were collected from an adult in good health.

The chain uses TRBV4-2 and TRBJ2-1; D gene unclear. V lost 3 bases and J lost 5, with 2 bases in between. CDR1 is LGHNA and CDR2 is YNFKEQ in the germline V gene. CDR3 length equals 11 residues. Here the CDR3 reads CASSQNNEQFF. Written as DNA, the CDR3 is TGTGCCAGCAGCCAGAACAATGAGCAGTTCTTC.

The rearrangement links TRBV4-2 to TRBJ2-7; 7 bases fit TRBD2. Germline trimming cut 1 base from V and 2 bases from J; bases unmatched to any gene: 14. CDR1 LGHNA and CDR2 YNFKEQ come from the germline V gene. The CDR3 consists of 18 residues. This CDR3 reads CASSQVPFDGTTPYEQYF. CDR3 DNA: TGTGCCAGCAGCCAAGTCCCGTTTGACGGGACTACCCCCTACGAGCAGTACTTC.

This chain uses TRBV28 with TRBJ2-2, with a possible D match to TRBD1 (6 bases). This CDR3 has 14 residues. Trimming stripped 6 bases from V and 4 bases from J, with 12 bases between. Germline V lookup: CDR1 MDHEN, CDR2 SYDVKM. CDR3: CASRSTGITGELFF. CDR3 coding DNA: TGTGCCAGCAGATCGACAGGAATCACCGGGGAGCTGTTTTTT. Combining the CDR3 with reference TRBV28 and TRBJ2-2 gives the whole variable domain DVKVTQSSRYLVKRTGEKVFLECVQDMDHENMFWYRQDPGLGLRLIYFSYDVKMKEKGDIPEGYSVSREKKERFSLILESASTNQTSMYLCASRSTGITGELFFGEGSRLTVL.

The chain couples TRBV5-1 to TRBJ2-3; D gene uncertain. Germline V gene lookup returns CDR1 SGHRS and CDR2 YFSETQ. V lost 0 bases and J 2 bases, leaving 16 bases between the germline ends. The CDR3 is 17 amino acids. The CDR3 region is CASSLAGSQTFTDTQYF. The CDR3 DNA reads as TGCGCCAGCAGCTTGGCTGGCAGTCAGACGTTCACAGATACGCAGTATTTT.

The V and J genes are TRBV5-1 and TRBJ2-3; the D gene could be TRBD1 or TRBD2 (5 bases each). CDR1 is SGHRS and CDR2 is YFSETQ in the germline V gene. The germline V and J ends were trimmed by 3 bases and 1 base, with 15 bases remaining between them. This CDR3 has 16 residues. The CDR3 loop reads CASSYTGQGRTDTQYF. Here the CDR3 DNA reads TGCGCCAGCAGCTACACTGGGCAGGGACGCACAGATACGCAGTATTTT.

There are a few counts of this clone. The rearrangement uses TRBV6-4 and TRBJ1-6; perhaps TRBD1 as D (6 bases). The germline CDR1 and CDR2 sequences are MRHNA and SNTAGT. CDR3 length: 15 amino acids. Trimming cost V 4 bases and J 7 bases, with 14 bases left between them. This CDR3 is CASSAQGGGNSPLHF. Here the CDR3 DNA reads TGTGCCAGCAGTGCTCAAGGGGGGGGGAATTCACCCCTCCACTTT.

This chain connects TRBV5-4 to TRBJ1-1, with D unclear. Deletions cut 4 bases from V and 1 base from J, with 11 bases between. CDR1 and CDR2 from the germline V gene are SGHNT and YYREEE (reference sequence). This CDR3 comprises 14 residues. This CDR3 is CASSRKGPNTEAFF. The DNA for the CDR3 is TGTGCCAGCAGCAGAAAGGGTCCGAACACTGAAGCTTTCTTT.

This chain uses TRBV6-2 or TRBV6-3 with TRBJ1-2, with 7 bases identical to TRBD1. V dropped 5 bases and J dropped 8; count of bases not matched to a gene: 14. The CDR3 length is 15 residues. Germline CDR1 MNHEY, CDR2 SVGEGT. This CDR3 is CASSPGQPGFSGYTF. CDR3 DNA sequence: TGTGCCAGCAGTCCGGGACAGCCGGGGTTCAGCGGCTACACCTTC.

The V and J genes are TRBV14 and TRBJ2-1, with 9 bases lining up with TRBD2. This CDR3 is 18 amino acids long. Germline assignment: CDR1 SGHDN and CDR2 FVKESK. Trimming cost V 2 bases and J 1 base; bases outside gene matches: 9. Here the CDR3 DNA reads TGTGCCAGCAGCCAAATGCTAGCGGGATATGTTTCCTACAATGAGCAGTTCTTC. Translating gives CASSQMLAGYVSYNEQFF. The entire variable domain, with the rest obtained from reference TRBV14 and TRBJ2-1, is as follows: EAGVTQFPSHSVIEKGQTVTLRCDPISGHDNLYWYRRVMGKEIKFLLHFVKESKQDESGMPNNRFLAERTGGTYSTLKVQPAELEDSGVYFCASSQMLAGYVSYNEQFFGPGTRLTVL.

J is TRBJ2-2 and V is TRBV6-5, with 7 bases lining up with TRBD1. From germline, CDR1 is MNHEY and CDR2 SVGAGI. The CDR3 covers 15 residues. V trimming: 6 bases; J trimming: 1 base; junction bases outside the gene matches: 5. The CDR3 loop is CASRRQGQNTGELFF. DNA of the CDR3: TGTGCCAGCAGGAGACAGGGTCAGAACACCGGGGAGCTGTTTTTT.

The DNA for the CDR3 is TGTGCCAGCAGCTTAGGACAGGGAACCTATGGCTACACCTTC. Translation: CASSLGQGTYGYTF. This sequence joins TRBV7-9 and TRBJ1-2; TRBD1 agrees at 7 bases. This CDR3 spans 14 amino acids. Per the germline V gene, CDR1 is SEHNR and CDR2 is FQNEAQ (reference sequence). J was trimmed by 4 bases and V by 1 base; bases with no gene match: 3.

CDR3 sequence reads: CATSEGPGGNTEAFF. For the CDR3, the DNA is TGTGCCACCAGTGAGGGCCCAGGGGGGAACACTGAAGCTTTCTTT. V and J are TRBV24-1 and TRBJ1-1, with 7 bases that match TRBD1. V shed 4 bases, J shed 1 base, and the junction held 5 bases outside the gene matches. The CDR3 is made up of 15 amino acids. Germline assignment: CDR1 KGHDR and CDR2 SFDVKD.

Written as DNA, the CDR3 is TGTGCCAGCAGATATGGACAGGGGGCGCGGAATGAAAAACTGTTTTTT. Translation gives CASRYGQGARNEKLFF. The chain links TRBV28 to TRBJ1-4, with TRBD1 matching over 11 bases. The CDR3 spans 16 residues. The germline V gene encodes CDR1 MDHEN and CDR2 SYDVKM. V gave up 6 bases and J gave up 5 bases; unmatched junction bases: 8. The whole variable domain, filled in from reference TRBV28 and TRBJ1-4, reads DVKVTQSSRYLVKRTGEKVFLECVQDMDHENMFWYRQDPGLGLRLIYFSYDVKMKEKGDIPEGYSVSREKKERFSLILESASTNQTSMYLCASRYGQGARNEKLFFGSGTQLSVL.

J is TRBJ2-5 and V is TRBV15, with D maybe TRBD2 (7 bases). V lost 0 bases to trimming and J lost 4 bases, with 12 bases between them. The CDR3 spans 15 residues. Germline V lookup: CDR1 LNHNV, CDR2 YYDKDF (reference sequence). For the CDR3, the DNA is TGTGCCACCAGCAGAGATAGGGGGGGCCTAGAGACCCAGTACTTC. Translating gives CATSRDRGGLETQYF.